Included here is one T cell receptor beta chain sequence, with context. These data come from a study of control samples from healthy donors and cancer patients. CDR1 is LNHDA, CDR2 SQIVND, per germline (reference sequence). V dropped 4 bases and J dropped 5 bases, with 17 bases sitting between them. The CDR3 is made up of 15 amino acids. Method: immunoSEQ multiplex PCR; TCRdb's copy keeps in-frame clones and lacks some. The sample lists some 120,000 clones; more than 80% were seen once. The rearrangement links TRBV19 to TRBJ2-5; D remains ambiguous. Material: PBMCs. This receptor was identified in a woman aged 45 to 65 with colorectal cancer. DNA for the CDR3: TGTGCCAGTAGTACATCATGGAATAGCAGGGAGACCCAGTACTTC. As protein: CASSTSWNSRETQYF.